These T cell receptor beta chains were read from a single sample in a study of technical replicates of blood from several donors. The repertoire was sequenced with immunoSEQ multiplex PCR; TCRdb's copy has only in-frame clones and lacks some. The sample carries some 87,000 clones, roughly 96% recorded once. Sequences were obtained from T cells isolated from PBMCs. The receptors were sampled from a human donor in good health. Both conserved end residues are part of each CDR3. A D gene is named only where the DNA matches it firmly. Size tells how often a clone was seen (once, few, many) or the class of an expanded clone, and some rows leave it out.

size: -
J: TRBJ2-1
V: TRBV6-4
D: TRBD2
DNA: TGTGCCAGCAGTGATTTAGCGGGGGGCGTATACAATGAGCAGTTCTTC
CDR3: CASSDLAGGVYNEQFF

size: -
J: TRBJ2-7
V: TRBV2
D: TRBD1
DNA: TGTGCCAGCAGCTCCACCGGGACAGCCTTCTACGAGCAGTACTTC
CDR3: CASSSTGTAFYEQYF

size: once
J: TRBJ2-7
V: TRBV19
D: -
DNA: TGTGCCAGTAGTATGATAGCGGACCCCTCCTACGAGCAGTACTTC
CDR3: CASSMIADPSYEQYF

size: -
J: TRBJ2-5
V: TRBV11-3
D: -
DNA: TGTGCCAGCAGCGCGGAAACCCAAGAGACCCAGTACTTC
CDR3: CASSAETQETQYF

size: -
J: TRBJ1-5
V: TRBV27
D: -
DNA: TGTGCCAGCAGTATGTATCAGGGAATCAATCAGCCCCAGCATTTT
CDR3: CASSMYQGINQPQHF

size: -
J: TRBJ2-1
V: TRBV18
D: -
DNA: TGTGCCAGCTCAGTAGCGTTTCCACGCAATGAGCAGTTCTTC
CDR3: CASSVAFPRNEQFF

size: -
J: TRBJ2-2
V: TRBV28
D: TRBD2
DNA: TGTGCCAGCAGGTCGGGACTAGCGGGACCCAACACCGGGGAGCTGTTTTTT
CDR3: CASRSGLAGPNTGELFF

size: -
J: TRBJ2-7
V: TRBV4-2
D: -
DNA: TGTGCCAGCAGCCAAGACGGGACAATGGACTACGAGCAGTACTTC
CDR3: CASSQDGTMDYEQYF

size: -
J: TRBJ2-7
V: TRBV11-3
D: TRBD2
DNA: TGTGCCAGCAGCTGGGAGCGGGAGTTCTACGAGCAGTACTTC
CDR3: CASSWEREFYEQYF

size: -
J: TRBJ1-3
V: TRBV5-4
D: -
DNA: TGTGCCAGCAGCTCGGAGACAGGCCCCTCTGGAAACACCATATATTTT
CDR3: CASSSETGPSGNTIYF

size: -
J: TRBJ2-1
V: TRBV6-1
D: -
DNA: TGTGCCAGCAGTGAAGTACCAGGTAACAATGAGCAGTTCTTC
CDR3: CASSEVPGNNEQFF

size: -
J: TRBJ2-1
V: TRBV30
D: TRBD2
DNA: TGTGCCTGGAGTGTAGGTAGCGGGAGAGAGGAGCAGTTCTTC
CDR3: CAWSVGSGREEQFF

size: once
J: TRBJ1-5
V: TRBV6-5
D: -
DNA: TGTGCCAGCAGTTACTCGCGGAATCAGCCCCAGCATTTT
CDR3: CASSYSRNQPQHF

size: -
J: TRBJ1-4
V: TRBV28
D: TRBD1
DNA: TGTGCCAGCAGAGGGACAGGGGATGAAAAACTGTTTTTT
CDR3: CASRGTGDEKLFF

size: -
J: TRBJ2-7
V: TRBV27
D: -
DNA: TGTGCCAGCAGTCCGGGGAAGAACTACGAGCAGTACTTC
CDR3: CASSPGKNYEQYF

size: -
J: TRBJ1-1
V: TRBV27
D: -
DNA: TGTGCCATCAGACAGAGCTTGGGCACTGAAGCTTTCTTT
CDR3: CAIRQSLGTEAFF

size: -
J: TRBJ2-7
V: TRBV9
D: -
DNA: TGTGCCAGCAGCGTAGGCGCGGGGTTCTACGAGCAGTACTTC
CDR3: CASSVGAGFYEQYF

size: once
J: TRBJ1-2
V: TRBV27
D: -
DNA: TGTGCCAGCAGTAGAGGGACAAACTATGGCTACACCTTC
CDR3: CASSRGTNYGYTF

size: -
J: TRBJ1-1
V: TRBV14
D: TRBD1
DNA: TGTGCCAGCAGCCTCCGGCCGGGACAGGGGGGAGGGAACACTGAAGCTTTCTTT
CDR3: CASSLRPGQGGGNTEAFF

size: -
J: TRBJ2-3
V: TRBV19
D: -
DNA: TGTGCCAGTAAACCCCGGGGCACAGATACGCAGTATTTT
CDR3: CASKPRGTDTQYF

size: -
J: TRBJ1-1
V: TRBV10-3
D: TRBD1
DNA: TGTGCCATAGGAGGACAGGAGGCCACTGAAGCTTTCTTT
CDR3: CAIGGQEATEAFF

size: once
J: TRBJ2-3
V: TRBV7-9
D: -
DNA: TGTGCCAGCAGAGTCAGCGGAGCCGTCACAGATACGCAGTATTTT
CDR3: CASRVSGAVTDTQYF

size: -
J: TRBJ1-2
V: TRBV6-5
D: -
DNA: TGTGCCAGCAACGCTCTCCGGGGGGATAACTATGGCTACACCTTC
CDR3: CASNALRGDNYGYTF

size: -
J: TRBJ2-5
V: TRBV5-1
D: -
DNA: TGCGCCAGCAGAACGATGAGAGTTTTCGGAGAGACCCAGTACTTC
CDR3: CASRTMRVFGETQYF

size: -
J: TRBJ1-4
V: TRBV6-6
D: -
DNA: TGTGCCAGCAGTTACTCGCGGGAAAAACTGTTTTTT
CDR3: CASSYSREKLFF

size: -
J: TRBJ1-1
V: TRBV5-1
D: -
DNA: TGCGCCAGCAGCTCATCGGGGGGTTACACTGAAGCTTTCTTT
CDR3: CASSSSGGYTEAFF

size: -
J: TRBJ2-7
V: TRBV11-1
D: -
DNA: TGTGCCAGCAGCAGAGGGGACACGAGACTCTACGAGCAGTACTTC
CDR3: CASSRGDTRLYEQYF

size: -
J: TRBJ2-2
V: TRBV7-3
D: TRBD1
DNA: TGTGCCAGCAGAGATACAGGGGAGAGGATCACCGGGGAGCTGTTTTTT
CDR3: CASRDTGERITGELFF

size: -
J: TRBJ2-1
V: TRBV5-6
D: -
DNA: TGTGCCAGCAGCTTTTACGTAACTCCCGACAATGAGCAGTTCTTC
CDR3: CASSFYVTPDNEQFF

size: -
J: TRBJ1-2
V: TRBV12-5
D: TRBD1
DNA: TGTGCTAGTGGTAACGATTCCGGGACAGCCTATGGCTACACCTTC
CDR3: CASGNDSGTAYGYTF

size: -
J: TRBJ1-1
V: TRBV30
D: -
DNA: TGTGCCTGGAGTAGGGGCGTGGAAGCTTTCTTT
CDR3: CAWSRGVEAFF